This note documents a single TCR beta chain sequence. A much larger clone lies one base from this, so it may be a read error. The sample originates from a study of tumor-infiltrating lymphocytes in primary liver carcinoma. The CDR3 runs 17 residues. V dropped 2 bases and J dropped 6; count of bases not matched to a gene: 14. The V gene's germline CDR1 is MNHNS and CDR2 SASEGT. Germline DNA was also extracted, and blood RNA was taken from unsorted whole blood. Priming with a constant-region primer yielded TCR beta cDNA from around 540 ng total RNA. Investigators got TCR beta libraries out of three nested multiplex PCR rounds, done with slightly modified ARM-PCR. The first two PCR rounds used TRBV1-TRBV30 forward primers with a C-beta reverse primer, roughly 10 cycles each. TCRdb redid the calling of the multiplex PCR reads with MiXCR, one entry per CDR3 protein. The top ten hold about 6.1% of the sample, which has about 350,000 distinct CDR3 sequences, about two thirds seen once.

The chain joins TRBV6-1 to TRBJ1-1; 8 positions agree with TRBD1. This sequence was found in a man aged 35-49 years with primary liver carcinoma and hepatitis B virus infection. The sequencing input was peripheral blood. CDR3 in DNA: TGTGCCAGCAGTGAAATCGGGACAGGAGGGTATATGGCTGAAGCTTTCTTT. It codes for CASSEIGTGGYMAEAFF.